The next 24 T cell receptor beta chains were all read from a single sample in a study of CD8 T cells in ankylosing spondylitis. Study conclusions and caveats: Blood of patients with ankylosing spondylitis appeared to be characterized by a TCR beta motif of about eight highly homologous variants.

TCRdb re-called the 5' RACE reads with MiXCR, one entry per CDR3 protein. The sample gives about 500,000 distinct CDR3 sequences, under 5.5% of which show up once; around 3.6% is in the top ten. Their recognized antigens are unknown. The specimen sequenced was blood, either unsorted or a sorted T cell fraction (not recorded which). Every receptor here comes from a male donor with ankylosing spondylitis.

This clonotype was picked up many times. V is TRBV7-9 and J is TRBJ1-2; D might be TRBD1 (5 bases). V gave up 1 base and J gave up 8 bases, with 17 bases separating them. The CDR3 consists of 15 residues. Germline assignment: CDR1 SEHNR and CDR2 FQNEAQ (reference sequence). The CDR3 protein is CASSLGGTLHTGYTF. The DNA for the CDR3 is TGTGCCAGCAGCTTAGGCGGGACGCTACACACCGGCTACACCTTC.

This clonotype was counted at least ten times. CDR3 in amino acids: CSAKQGGEQFF. The CDR3 nucleotides are TGCAGTGCTAAACAGGGTGGCGAGCAGTTCTTC. The chain carries TRBV20-1 and TRBJ2-1; weak D call: TRBD1 (6 bases). V lost 4 bases and J lost 10, with 11 bases in between. The V gene's germline CDR1 is DFQATT and CDR2 SNEGSKA (reference sequence). The CDR3 loop spans 11 amino acids.

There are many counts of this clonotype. The DNA for the CDR3 is TGTGCCAGCAGCTTAGCCGGACGGAGTGAAGCTTTCTTT. Protein sequence: CASSLAGRSEAFF. The chain joins TRBV7-2 to TRBJ1-1; D remains unclear. The CDR3 runs 13 residues. V gave up 0 bases and J gave up 7 bases, with 9 bases separating them. The germline gives CDR1 SGHTA, CDR2 FQGNSA.

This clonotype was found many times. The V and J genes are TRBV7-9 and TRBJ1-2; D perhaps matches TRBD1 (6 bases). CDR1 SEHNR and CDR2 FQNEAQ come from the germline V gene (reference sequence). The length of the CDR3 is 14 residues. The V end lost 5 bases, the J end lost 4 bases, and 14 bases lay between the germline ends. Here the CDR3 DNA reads TGTGCCAGCAGCCCGCGGAGGACAGCCTATGGCTACACCTTC. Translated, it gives CASSPRRTAYGYTF.

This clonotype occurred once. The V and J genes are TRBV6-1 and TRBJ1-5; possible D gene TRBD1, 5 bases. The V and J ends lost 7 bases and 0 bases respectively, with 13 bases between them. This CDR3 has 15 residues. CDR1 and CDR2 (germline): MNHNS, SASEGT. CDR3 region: CASTPGPYSNQPQHF. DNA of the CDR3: TGTGCCAGCACTCCGGGACCTTATAGCAATCAGCCCCAGCATTTT.

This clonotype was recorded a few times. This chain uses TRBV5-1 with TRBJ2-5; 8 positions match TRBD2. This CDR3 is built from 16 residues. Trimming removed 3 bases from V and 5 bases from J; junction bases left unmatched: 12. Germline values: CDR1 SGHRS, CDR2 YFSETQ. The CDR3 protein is CASSSGLAGFVETQYF. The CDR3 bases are TGCGCCAGCAGCTCCGGGTTAGCGGGATTCGTGGAGACCCAGTACTTC.

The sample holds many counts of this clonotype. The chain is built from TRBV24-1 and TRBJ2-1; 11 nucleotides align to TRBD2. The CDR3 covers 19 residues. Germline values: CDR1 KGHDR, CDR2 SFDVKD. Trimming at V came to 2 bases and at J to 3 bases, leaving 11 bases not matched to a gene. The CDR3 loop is CATSDSGGTTSGSYNEQFF. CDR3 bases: TGTGCCACCAGTGATTCAGGGGGTACCACTAGCGGGAGCTACAATGAGCAGTTCTTC.

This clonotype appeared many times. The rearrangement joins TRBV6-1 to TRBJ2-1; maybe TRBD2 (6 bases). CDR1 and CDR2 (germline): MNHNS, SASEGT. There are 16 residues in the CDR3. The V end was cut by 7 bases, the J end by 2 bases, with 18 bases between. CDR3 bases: TGTGCCAGCACCCCGCGGGCGGGCGGGACCTACAATGAGCAGTTCTTC. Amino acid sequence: CASTPRAGGTYNEQFF.

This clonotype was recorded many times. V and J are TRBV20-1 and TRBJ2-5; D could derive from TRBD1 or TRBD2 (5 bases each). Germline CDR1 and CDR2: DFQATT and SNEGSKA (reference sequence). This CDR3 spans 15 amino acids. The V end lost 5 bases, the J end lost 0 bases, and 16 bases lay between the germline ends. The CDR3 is CSAGLGESYQETQYF. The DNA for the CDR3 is TGCAGTGCTGGATTGGGGGAATCGTACCAAGAGACCCAGTACTTC.

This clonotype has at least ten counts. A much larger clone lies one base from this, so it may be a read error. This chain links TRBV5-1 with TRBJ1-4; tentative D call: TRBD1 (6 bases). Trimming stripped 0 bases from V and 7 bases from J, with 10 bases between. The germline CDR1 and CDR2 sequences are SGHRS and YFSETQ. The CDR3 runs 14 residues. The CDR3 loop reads CASSLGQVGEKLFF. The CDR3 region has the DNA TGCGCCAGCAGCTTGGGACAGGTCGGTGAAAAACTGTTTTTT.

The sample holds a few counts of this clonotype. Here the CDR3 reads CASSFPAGPQYF. CDR3 DNA: TGTGCCAGCAGCTTCCCCGCAGGGCCGCAGTATTTT. The chain joins TRBV11-2 to TRBJ2-3; tentatively, D is TRBD1 (5 bases). Trimming shortened V by 3 bases and J by 10 bases, and 11 bases separated the two germline ends. Per germline, CDR1 SGHAT and CDR2 FQNNGV. The CDR3 is made up of 12 amino acids.

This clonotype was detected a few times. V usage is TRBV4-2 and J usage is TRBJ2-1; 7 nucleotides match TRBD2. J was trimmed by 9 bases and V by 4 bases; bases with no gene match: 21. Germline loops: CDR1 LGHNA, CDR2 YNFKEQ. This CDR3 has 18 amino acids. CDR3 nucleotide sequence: TGTGCCAGCAGCCCCACGCGGAGCAGCGGGGACCCGAAGAGTGAGCAGTTCTTC. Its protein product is CASSPTRSSGDPKSEQFF.

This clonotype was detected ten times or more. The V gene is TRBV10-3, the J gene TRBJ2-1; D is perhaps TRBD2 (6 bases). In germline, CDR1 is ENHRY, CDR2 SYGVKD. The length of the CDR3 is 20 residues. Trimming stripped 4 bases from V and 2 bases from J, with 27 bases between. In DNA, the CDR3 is TGTGCCATCAGTGTTCACGGGGACCCTGGGCGGAGGGGCCCCTACAATGAGCAGTTCTTC. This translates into CAISVHGDPGRRGPYNEQFF.

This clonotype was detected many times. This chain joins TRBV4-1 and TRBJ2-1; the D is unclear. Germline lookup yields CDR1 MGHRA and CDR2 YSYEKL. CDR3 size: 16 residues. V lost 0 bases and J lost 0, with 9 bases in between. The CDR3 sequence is CASSQDGPSSYNEQFF. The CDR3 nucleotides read TGCGCCAGCAGCCAAGATGGTCCGAGCTCCTACAATGAGCAGTTCTTC.

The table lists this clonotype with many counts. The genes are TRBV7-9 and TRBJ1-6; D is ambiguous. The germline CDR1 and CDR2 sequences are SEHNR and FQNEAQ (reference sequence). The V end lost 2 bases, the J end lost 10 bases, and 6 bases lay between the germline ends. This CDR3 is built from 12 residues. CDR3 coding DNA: TGTGCCAGCAGCTTATTAGAGTCACCCCTCCACTTT. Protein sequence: CASSLLESPLHF.

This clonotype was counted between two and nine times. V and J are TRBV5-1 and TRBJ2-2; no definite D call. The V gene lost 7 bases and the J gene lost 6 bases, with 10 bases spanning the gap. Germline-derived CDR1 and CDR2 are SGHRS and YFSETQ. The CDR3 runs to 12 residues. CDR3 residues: CASRELAGELFF. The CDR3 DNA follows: TGCGCCAGCCGCGAATTGGCCGGGGAGCTGTTTTTT.

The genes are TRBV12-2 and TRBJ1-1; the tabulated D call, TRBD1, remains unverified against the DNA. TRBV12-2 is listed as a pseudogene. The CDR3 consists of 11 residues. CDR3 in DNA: TGTGCAAGTCGCGGGGCAACTGAAGCTTTCTTT. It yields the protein CASRGATEAFF.

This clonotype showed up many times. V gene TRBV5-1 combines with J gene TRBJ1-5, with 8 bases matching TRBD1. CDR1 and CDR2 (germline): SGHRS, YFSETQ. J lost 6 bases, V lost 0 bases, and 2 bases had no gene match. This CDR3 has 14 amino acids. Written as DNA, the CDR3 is TGCGCCAGCAGCTTGGGGACAGGGATTCAGCCCCAGCATTTT. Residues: CASSLGTGIQPQHF. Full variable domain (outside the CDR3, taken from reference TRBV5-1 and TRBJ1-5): KAGVTQTPRYLIKTRGQQVTLSCSPISGHRSVSWYQQTPGQGLQFLFEYFSETQRNKGNFPGRFSGRQFSNSRSEMNVSTLELGDSALYLCASSLGTGIQPQHFGDGTRLSIL.

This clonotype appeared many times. The CDR3 protein is CASSPGLINSGNTIYF. CDR3 in DNA: TGTGCCAGCAGTCCAGGACTGATTAACTCTGGAAACACCATATATTTT. The chain is built from TRBV6-1 and TRBJ1-3, with D uncertain. There are 16 residues in the CDR3. V lost 5 bases, J lost 0 bases, and 14 bases lay in between. Germline V gene lookup returns CDR1 MNHNS and CDR2 SASEGT.

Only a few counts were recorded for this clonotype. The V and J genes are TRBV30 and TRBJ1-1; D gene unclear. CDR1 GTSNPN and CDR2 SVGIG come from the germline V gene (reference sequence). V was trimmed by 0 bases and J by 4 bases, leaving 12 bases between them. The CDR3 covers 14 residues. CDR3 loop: CAWSVMVTATEAFF. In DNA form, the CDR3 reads TGTGCCTGGAGTGTAATGGTAACGGCCACTGAAGCTTTCTTT.

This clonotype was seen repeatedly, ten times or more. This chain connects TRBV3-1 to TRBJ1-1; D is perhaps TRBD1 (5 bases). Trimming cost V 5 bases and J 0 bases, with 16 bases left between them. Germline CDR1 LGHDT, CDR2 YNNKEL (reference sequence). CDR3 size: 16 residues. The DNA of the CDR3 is TGTGCCAGCAGCGAATACCCCAGGGTCATGAACACTGAAGCTTTCTTT. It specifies CASSEYPRVMNTEAFF.

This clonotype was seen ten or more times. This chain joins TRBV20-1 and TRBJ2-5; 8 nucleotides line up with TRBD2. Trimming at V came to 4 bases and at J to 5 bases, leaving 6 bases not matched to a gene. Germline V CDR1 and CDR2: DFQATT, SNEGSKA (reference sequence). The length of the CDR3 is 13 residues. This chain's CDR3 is CSAIRTSRETQYF. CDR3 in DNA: TGCAGTGCTATTCGGACTAGCAGGGAGACCCAGTACTTC.

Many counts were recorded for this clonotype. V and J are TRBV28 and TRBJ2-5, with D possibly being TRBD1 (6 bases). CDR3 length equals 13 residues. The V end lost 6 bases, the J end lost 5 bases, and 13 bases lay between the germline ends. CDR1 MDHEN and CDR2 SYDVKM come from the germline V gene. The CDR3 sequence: CASSSTGTETQYF. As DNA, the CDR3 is TGTGCCAGCAGCTCCACAGGGACGGAGACCCAGTACTTC.

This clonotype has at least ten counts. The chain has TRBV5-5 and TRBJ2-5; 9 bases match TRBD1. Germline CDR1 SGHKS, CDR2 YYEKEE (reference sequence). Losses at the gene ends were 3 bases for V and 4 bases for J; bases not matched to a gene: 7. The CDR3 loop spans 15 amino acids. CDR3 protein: CASSWGDRVGETQYF. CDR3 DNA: TGTGCCAGCAGCTGGGGGGACAGGGTCGGAGAGACCCAGTACTTC.